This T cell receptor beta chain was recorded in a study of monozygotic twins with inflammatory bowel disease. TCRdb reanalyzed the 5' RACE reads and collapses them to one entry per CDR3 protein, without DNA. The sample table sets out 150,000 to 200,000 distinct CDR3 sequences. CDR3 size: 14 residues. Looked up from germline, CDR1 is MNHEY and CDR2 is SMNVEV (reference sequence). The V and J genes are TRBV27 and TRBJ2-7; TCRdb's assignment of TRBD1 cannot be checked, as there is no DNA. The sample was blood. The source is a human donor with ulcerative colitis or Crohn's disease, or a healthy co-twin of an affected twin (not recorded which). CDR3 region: CASSLSAPKYEQYF.